This TCR beta chain was observed in a study of shared clonotypes between healthy human individuals. For the study at large: Each donor had three CD4 naive, three CD4 memory, two CD8 naive and one CD8 memory plate.

The CDR3 loop spans 16 amino acids. Trimming left V 1 base short and J 2 bases short, with 15 bases between. From germline, CDR1 is MDHEN and CDR2 SYDVKM. Terminally differentiated effector memory CD45RA+ cells were excluded by CCR7 positive selection of CD45RO-negative cells. Study-level points and caveats: In general, naive subsets displayed greater estimated richness than memory subsets did.

A note on this clone: Its antigen is not identified.

Sequencing used immunoSEQ multiplex PCR; TCRdb keeps in-frame clones, though not all of them. Of 800,000 to 950,000 clones listed, 90% to 98% were seen once; the top ten hold around 0.21%. Specimen: naive CD8+ T cells sorted from blood. The J gene is TRBJ2-7, the V gene TRBV28; D possibly uses TRBD1 or TRBD2 (5 bases each). The receptor's source is a young man in good health. The CDR3, as DNA: TGTGCCAGCAGTTTATCAGGGAGAGCGGCTACCTACGAGCAGTACTTC. Amino acid sequence: CASSLSGRAATYEQYF.